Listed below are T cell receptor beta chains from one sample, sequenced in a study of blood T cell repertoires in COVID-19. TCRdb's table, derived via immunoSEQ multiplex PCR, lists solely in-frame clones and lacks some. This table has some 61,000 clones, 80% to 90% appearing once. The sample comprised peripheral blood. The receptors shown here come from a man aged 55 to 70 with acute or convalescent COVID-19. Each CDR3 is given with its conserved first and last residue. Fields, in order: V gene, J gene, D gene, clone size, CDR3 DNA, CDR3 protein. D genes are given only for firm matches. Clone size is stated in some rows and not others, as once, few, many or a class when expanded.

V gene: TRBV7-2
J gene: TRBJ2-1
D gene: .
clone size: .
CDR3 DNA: TGTGCCAGCAGCTCCGAAGGTACTGGGGCACAGCAGTTCTTC
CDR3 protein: CASSSEGTGAQQFF

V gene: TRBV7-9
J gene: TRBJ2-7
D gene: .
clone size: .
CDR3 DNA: TGTGCCAGCAGCTCCATTACAGGTTTGAAGCAGTACTTC
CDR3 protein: CASSSITGLKQYF

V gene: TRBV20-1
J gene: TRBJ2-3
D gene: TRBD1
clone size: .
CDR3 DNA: TGCAGTGCTAGTTTCTCCCCACAGGGGGGAGATACGCAGTATTTT
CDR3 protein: CSASFSPQGGDTQYF

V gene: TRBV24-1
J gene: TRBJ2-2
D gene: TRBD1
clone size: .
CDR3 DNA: TGTGCCACCAGTGATTTGGCAGGGGGCTTAACCGGGGAGCTGTTTTTT
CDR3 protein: CATSDLAGGLTGELFF

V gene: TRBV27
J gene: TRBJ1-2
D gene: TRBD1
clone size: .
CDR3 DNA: TGTGCCAGCAGTGAACAGGGGGCTGGCGGCTACACCTTC
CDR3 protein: CASSEQGAGGYTF

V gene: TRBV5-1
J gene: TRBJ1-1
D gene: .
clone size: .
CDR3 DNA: TGCGCCAGCAGCTTGGCCAGTGTGAACACTGAAGCTTTCTTT
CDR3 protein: CASSLASVNTEAFF

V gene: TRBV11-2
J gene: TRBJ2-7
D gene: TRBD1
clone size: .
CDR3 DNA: TGTGCCAGCAGCGAATCGGGACAGGCCTACGAGCAGTACTTC
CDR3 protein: CASSESGQAYEQYF

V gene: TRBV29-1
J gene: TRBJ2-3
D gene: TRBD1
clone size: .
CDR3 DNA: TGCAGCGTTGAGGGGGCAGGGGGAATTAGCACAGATACGCAGTATTTT
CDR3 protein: CSVEGAGGISTDTQYF

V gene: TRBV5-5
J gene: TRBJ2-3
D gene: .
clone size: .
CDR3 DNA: TGTGCCAGCGGATTCGGACAGTACACAGATACGCAGTATTTT
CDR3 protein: CASGFGQYTDTQYF

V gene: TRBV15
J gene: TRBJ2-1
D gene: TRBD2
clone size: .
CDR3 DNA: TGTGCCACCAGCAGTCCAAGGCTAGCGGGGAGATACAATGAGCAGTTCTTC
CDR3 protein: CATSSPRLAGRYNEQFF

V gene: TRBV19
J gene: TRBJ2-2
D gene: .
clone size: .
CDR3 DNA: TGTGCCAGTAGTATAAGGGGCACCGGGGAGCTGTTTTTT
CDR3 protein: CASSIRGTGELFF

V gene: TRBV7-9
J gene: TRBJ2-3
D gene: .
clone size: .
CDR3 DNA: TGTGCCAGCAGCTTCGGGGGTTTGCCCACAGATACGCAGTATTTT
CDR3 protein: CASSFGGLPTDTQYF

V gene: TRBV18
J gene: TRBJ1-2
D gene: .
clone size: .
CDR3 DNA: TGTGCCAGCTCCCCAGTGAGGTCGGCGGGCTATGGCTACACCTTC
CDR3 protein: CASSPVRSAGYGYTF

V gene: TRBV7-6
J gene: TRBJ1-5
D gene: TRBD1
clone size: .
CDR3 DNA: TGTGCCAGCAGCCACGGGGACAGGAGCAATCAGCCCCAGCATTTT
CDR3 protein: CASSHGDRSNQPQHF

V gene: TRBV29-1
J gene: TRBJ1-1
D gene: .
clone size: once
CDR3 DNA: TGCAGCGGGGAGGGGACTGAAGCTTTCTTT
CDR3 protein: CSGEGTEAFF

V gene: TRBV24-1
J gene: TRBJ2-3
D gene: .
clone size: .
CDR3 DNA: TGTGCCACCAGTGATTTTAGAAGCCCATATAACACAGATACGCAGTATTTT
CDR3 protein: CATSDFRSPYNTDTQYF

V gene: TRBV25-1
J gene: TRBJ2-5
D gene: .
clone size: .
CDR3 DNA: TGTGCCAGCAGTGACGGAGGAGGTCGGGAGACCCAGTACTTC
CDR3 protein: CASSDGGGRETQYF

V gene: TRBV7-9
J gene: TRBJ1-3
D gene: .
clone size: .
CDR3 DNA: TGTGCCAGCAGCTTAACAGGAACTGGAAACACCATATATTTT
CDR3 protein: CASSLTGTGNTIYF

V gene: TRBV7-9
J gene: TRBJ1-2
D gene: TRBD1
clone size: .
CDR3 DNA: TGTGCCAGCAGCTCCGGGACAGGGACCTATGGCTACACCTTC
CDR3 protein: CASSSGTGTYGYTF

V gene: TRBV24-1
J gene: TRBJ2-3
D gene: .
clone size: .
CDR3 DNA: TGTGCCACCAGTGACAGGGTTGGCACAGATACGCAGTATTTT
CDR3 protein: CATSDRVGTDTQYF

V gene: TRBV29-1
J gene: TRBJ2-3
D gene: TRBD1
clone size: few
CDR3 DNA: TGCAGCGTTGAACCCGGGACAGGGGGCACAGATACGCAGTATTTT
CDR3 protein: CSVEPGTGGTDTQYF

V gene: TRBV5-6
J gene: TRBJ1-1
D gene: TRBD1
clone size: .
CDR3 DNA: TGTGCCAGCAGCTTGGCAGGGGGCCGGGGTACTGAAGCTTTCTTT
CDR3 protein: CASSLAGGRGTEAFF

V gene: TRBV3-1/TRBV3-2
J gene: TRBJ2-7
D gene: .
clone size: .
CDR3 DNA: TGTGCCAGCAGCCAAGATTTTTTAGGAGGGGATCACGAGCAGTACTTC
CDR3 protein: CASSQDFLGGDHEQYF

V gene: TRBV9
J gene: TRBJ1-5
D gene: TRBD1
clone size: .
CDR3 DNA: TGTGCCAGCAGCGTCGGACAGGGGGATCAGCCCCAGCATTTT
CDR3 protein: CASSVGQGDQPQHF

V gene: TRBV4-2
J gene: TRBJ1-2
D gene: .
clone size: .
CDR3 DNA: TGTGCCAGCAGCCAAGTCCTAAATAACTATGGCTACACCTTC
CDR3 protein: CASSQVLNNYGYTF

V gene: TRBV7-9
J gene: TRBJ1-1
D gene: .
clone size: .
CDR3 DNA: TGTGCCAGCACTACGGAGGACACTGAAGCTTTCTTT
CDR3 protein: CASTTEDTEAFF

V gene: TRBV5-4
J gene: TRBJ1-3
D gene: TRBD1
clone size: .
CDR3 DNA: TGTGCCAGCAGCTTACCGGGACAGGACTACTCTGGAAACACCATATATTTT
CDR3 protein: CASSLPGQDYSGNTIYF

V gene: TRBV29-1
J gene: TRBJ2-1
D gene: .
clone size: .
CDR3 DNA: TGCAGCGTTGAAAGGGGACAAGGGAATGAGCAGTTCTTC
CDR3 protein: CSVERGQGNEQFF